This TCR beta chain was obtained from a study of blood T cell repertoires in COVID-19. The overall study: Samples of COVID-19 (acute and convalescent) were obtained from the United States, Italy and Spain. Nucleic acid was either cDNA or gDNA, and it came from T cells, B-cell-depleted T cells, or PBMCs.

The trim removed 5 bases at V and 1 base at J, leaving 9 bases unmatched. Per the germline V gene, CDR1 is LNHDA and CDR2 is SQIVND (reference sequence). CDR3 length: 16 amino acids. Original processing methods: For nucleated cells, counts were estimated from reference gene primer amplification. Assay used: immunoSEQ multiplex PCR; TCRdb lists only in-frame clones, some missing. The DNA gave D and trimming, while V, J and clone size come from that table. Among around 370,000 clones listed, about 90% were seen once. This TCR was sampled from a woman aged 18-35 years who had recovered from COVID-19. The V gene is TRBV19, the J gene TRBJ2-3, with TRBD2 matching 7 bases. The sample taken for sequencing was peripheral blood. As DNA, the CDR3 is TGTGCCAGTAGTCGAACTCCGGGAGGACGCACAGATACGCAGTATTTT. It translates to CASSRTPGGRTDTQYF.